Each of the 28 T cell receptor beta chains below was sequenced from the same sample in a study of blood T cells in healthy people across ages (dated by TCRdb to between 2015 and 2017). Libraries were constructed by 5' RACE. The instrument was an Illumina HiSeq 2500. A second roughly 6 to 11 cycle PCR used a sample-barcoded 5' primer and a J-beta primer mix. The public reads were run again by TCRdb, first through fastp at Q25 and then through MiXCR, and only productive beta chains were kept. Each record represents a unique CDR3 protein, reported with the most common genes and DNA among its rows. The sample yields roughly 1.4 million distinct CDR3 sequences; approximately 59% were counted once. The ten largest clones add up to approximately 7% of the sample. The sample was blood. The receptor set was obtained from a man aged 18 to 30 in good health.

As regards this clonotype: Relative to the germline gene, one junction end is altered; a read error may explain this. The chain couples TRBV9 to TRBJ1-2; D unresolved. The CDR3 length is 13 residues. The germline V gene encodes CDR1 SGDLS and CDR2 YYNGEE. CDR3 DNA: TGTGCCAGCAGCGTCGGCAAAGGAGATGGCTGCACCTTC. Protein product: CASSVGKGDGCTF. Drawing the rest from reference TRBV9 and TRBJ1-2, the complete variable domain is DSGVTQTPKHLITATGQRVTLRCSPRSGDLSVYWYQQSLDQGLQFLIQYYNGEERAKGNILERFSAQQFPDLHSELNLSSLELGDSALYFCASSVGKGDGCTFGSGTRLTVV.

The gene calls are TRBV3-1 and TRBJ2-6, with D perhaps matching TRBD1 or TRBD2 (5 bases each). CDR3 length: 17 amino acids. The V end lost 0 bases, the J end lost 4 bases, and 13 bases lay between the germline ends. Looked up from germline, CDR1 is LGHDT and CDR2 is YNNKEL (reference sequence). The CDR3 region has the DNA TGTGCCAGCAGCCAAGATACCTTGGGGGACGGGGCCAACGTCCTGACTTTC. Amino acid sequence: CASSQDTLGDGANVLTF.

This clonotype was recorded only once. At one end, the junction sequence differs from germline, possibly due to a read error. This chain connects TRBV9 to TRBJ2-7, with D possibly being TRBD1 or TRBD2 (5 bases each). The DNA end favors TRBJ2-5, so the J call may be wrong. Looked up from germline, CDR1 is SGDLS and CDR2 is YYNGEE. There are 14 residues in the CDR3. The DNA for the CDR3 is TGTACCAGCAGCGTAGAGCCGGGGCGCGCGACCCAGTACTTC. It encodes CTSSVEPGRATQYF.

This clonotype has more than one count but fewer than ten. The J gene is TRBJ2-5, the V gene TRBV6-5; 7 positions match TRBD1. Germline trimming cut 4 bases from V and 11 bases from J; bases unmatched to any gene: 4. Germline lookup yields CDR1 MNHEY and CDR2 SVGAGI. The CDR3 totals 11 residues. The DNA of the CDR3 is TGTGCCAGCAGTTCCCGACAGGGTCAGTACTTC. It is translated as CASSSRQGQYF.

This clonotype was detected a few times. V is TRBV6-6 and J is TRBJ1-6; D uncertain. V was cut by 4 bases and J by 5 bases, with 9 bases left in between. Germline CDR1 reads MNHNY; CDR2 reads SVGAGI (reference sequence). The CDR3 is 14 residues long. The CDR3, as DNA: TGTGCCAGCAGTTTGGGAAGGAATAATTCACCCCTCCACTTT. Protein product: CASSLGRNNSPLHF.

This clonotype was observed a handful of times. The rearrangement links TRBV5-6 to TRBJ2-4; 9 nucleotides agree with TRBD1. The end of the DNA is better explained by TRBJ2-7, so the J call may be wrong. Looked up from germline, CDR1 is SGHDT and CDR2 is YYEEEE. CDR3 length: 14 amino acids. Written as DNA, the CDR3 is TGTGCCAGCAGCCCCGGGACAGGGAGCAACGAGCAGTACTTC. Translated, it gives CASSPGTGSNEQYF.

The chain joins TRBV3-1 to TRBJ1-2; no clear D gene. Germline lookup yields CDR1 LGHDT and CDR2 YNNKEL (reference sequence). This CDR3 is 14 amino acids long. Trimming removed 3 bases at V and 4 bases at J, with 12 bases between. The CDR3 here is CASSQDGRPYGYTF. In DNA form, the CDR3 reads TGTGCCAGCAGCCAGGATGGAAGGCCCTATGGCTACACCTTC.

As concerns this clonotype: The junction and the germline gene differ at one end; a read error may be behind it. The V and J genes are TRBV5-1 and TRBJ2-4; 9 bases agree with TRBD1. The last part of the DNA fits TRBJ2-7 better; the J call may be wrong. CDR3 size: 15 residues. Germline values: CDR1 SGHRS, CDR2 YFSETQ. The CDR3 DNA reads as TGTGCCAGCAGCTCGACCGGGACAGGGATCTACGAGCAGTACTTC. As protein: CASSSTGTGIYEQYF.

The CDR3 DNA sequence: TGTGCCACCAGTTGGGGCGGGGACCACAATGAGCAGTTCTTC. Residues: CATSWGGDHNEQFF. The chain uses TRBV24-1 and TRBJ2-1, with D possibly TRBD2 on 6 matching bases. The V end lost 6 bases, the J end lost 5 bases, and 13 bases lay between the germline ends. CDR1 and CDR2 from the germline V gene are KGHDR and SFDVKD. The length of the CDR3 is 14 residues.

The chain is built from TRBV3-1 and TRBJ1-2; D unresolved. From germline, CDR1 is LGHDT and CDR2 YNNKEL (reference sequence). The CDR3 is 14 amino acids. Trimming left V 0 bases short and J 8 bases short, with 13 bases between. CDR3 nucleotide sequence: TGTGCCAGCAGCCAAGAGGCTGACTTATGGGGCTACACCTTC. Amino acids: CASSQEADLWGYTF.

This clonotype appeared a few times. This chain joins TRBV7-9 and TRBJ1-1, with D hard to call. Germline V gives CDR1 SEHNR, CDR2 FQNEAQ (reference sequence). Trimming stripped 7 bases from V and 1 base from J, with 13 bases between. This CDR3 region has 14 residues. The CDR3 protein is CASILTNSNTEAFF. In DNA form, the CDR3 reads TGTGCCAGCATCCTGACGAACTCGAACACTGAAGCTTTCTTT.

A word on this clonotype: Germline and junction disagree at one end, which may indicate a read error. This chain connects TRBV28 to TRBJ2-4; TRBD1 aligns across 10 bases. There are 15 residues in the CDR3. CDR1 is MDHEN and CDR2 is SYDVKM in the germline V gene. Here the CDR3 reads CASSSRDRGVNTQYF. CDR3 in DNA: TGTGCCAGCAGTTCGCGGGACAGGGGCGTGAACACTCAGTACTTC. The whole variable domain, filled in from reference TRBV28 and TRBJ2-4, reads DVKVTQSSRYLVKRTGEKVFLECVQDMDHENMFWYRQDPGLGLRLIYFSYDVKMKEKGDIPEGYSVSREKKERFSLILESASTNQTSMYLCASSSRDRGVNTQYFGAGTRLSVL.

There are a few counts of this clonotype. CDR3 protein: CASSQEGGHPLYGYTF. CDR3 nucleotide sequence: TGCGCCAGCAGCCAAGAGGGAGGCCATCCTCTCTATGGCTACACCTTC. The rearrangement joins TRBV4-3 to TRBJ1-2; D remains ambiguous. The CDR3 runs 16 residues. Germline V gene data show CDR1 as LGHNA and CDR2 as YSLEER. V was trimmed by 0 bases and J by 4 bases, leaving 15 bases between them.

In its sample, this clonotype was seen a few times. The chain carries TRBV7-9 and TRBJ2-1, with D tentatively TRBD1 (5 bases). Trimming cost V 1 base and J 8 bases, with 9 bases left between them. Germline CDR1 is SEHNR and CDR2 is FQNEAQ (reference sequence). The CDR3 totals 13 residues. The CDR3 region is CASSLVQAHEQFF. The CDR3 region has the DNA TGTGCCAGCAGCTTAGTACAGGCCCATGAGCAGTTCTTC.

This clonotype was recorded only once. This chain uses TRBV20-1 with TRBJ1-2; tentative D call: TRBD1 (5 bases). V dropped 5 bases and J dropped 7 bases, with 14 bases sitting between them. This CDR3 spans 12 amino acids. The V gene's germline CDR1 is DFQATT and CDR2 SNEGSKA (reference sequence). CDR3 nucleotides: TGCAGTGCTCAAGCCCCGACAGTTGGCTACACCTTC. Protein sequence: CSAQAPTVGYTF.

This rearrangement joins TRBV27 to TRBJ2-5, with D unclear. Germline V lookup: CDR1 MNHEY, CDR2 SMNVEV (reference sequence). The CDR3 is 12 residues long. The V end was cut by 6 bases, the J end by 5 bases, with 10 bases between. CDR3 in amino acids: CASRGIMETQYF. In DNA, the CDR3 is TGTGCCAGCAGGGGTATTATGGAGACCCAGTACTTC.

Of note for this clonotype: The junction differs from germline at one of its ends, possibly a read error. This sequence joins TRBV4-3 and TRBJ2-1; 10 bases are a match to TRBD2. Germline-derived CDR1 and CDR2 are LGHNA and YSLEER. This CDR3 is built from 18 residues. Here the CDR3 DNA reads TGCGCCAGCAGTCAAGGGCTAGCGGGGGTGCCTCGCTACAATGAGCAGTTCTTC. Encoded protein: CASSQGLAGVPRYNEQFF.

This clonotype is a singleton in its sample. The CDR3 region is CASSIPNEQYF. CDR3 sequence (DNA): TGTGCCAGTAGTATTCCGAATGAGCAGTACTTC. J is TRBJ2-7 and V is TRBV19, with unresolved D. The CDR3 runs to 11 residues. Germline values: CDR1 LNHDA, CDR2 SQIVND (reference sequence). Trimming left V 3 bases short and J 7 bases short, with 7 bases between.

This CDR3 is CASSQGTGRDSGAEAFF. In DNA form, the CDR3 reads TGCGCCAGCAGCCAAGGGACGGGTAGGGACAGCGGCGCTGAAGCTTTCTTT. This sequence joins TRBV4-1 and TRBJ1-1, with 7 bases matching TRBD1. The CDR3 is made up of 17 amino acids. With V trimmed by 1 base and J by 6 bases, 14 bases remained unmatched. CDR1 and CDR2 (germline): MGHRA, YSYEKL.

This clonotype showed up just a few times. The chain links TRBV25-1 to TRBJ2-1; 7 nucleotides match TRBD2. This CDR3 is built from 14 residues. Per germline, CDR1 MGHDK and CDR2 SYGVNS. The ends lost 11 bases at V and 7 bases at J; junction bases unmatched: 14. This chain's CDR3 is CAGTRGGLWNEQFF. The CDR3 bases are TGTGCCGGCACTAGGGGAGGGCTCTGGAATGAGCAGTTCTTC.

This clonotype occurred a few times. The chain employs TRBV6-1 and TRBJ1-5; the D is unclear. CDR1 is MNHNS, CDR2 SASEGT, per germline. CDR3 length: 12 amino acids. Trimming took 4 bases from V and 5 from J, leaving 6 bases between them. The CDR3 DNA sequence: TGTGCCAGCAGTGTCGGTTATCAGCCCCAGCATTTT. Translating it yields CASSVGYQPQHF.

V gene TRBV6-5 combines with J gene TRBJ2-1; 7 bases line up with TRBD2. The CDR3 is 14 amino acids. CDR1 and CDR2 from the germline V gene are MNHEY and SVGAGI. Trimming removed 2 bases from V and 8 bases from J; junction bases left unmatched: 6. DNA of the CDR3: TGTGCCAGCAGTTACCTCAAGAGCGGGGATGAGCAGTTCTTC. The encoded protein is CASSYLKSGDEQFF.

Here the CDR3 reads CASGSGQLRNRSTQYF. CDR3 coding DNA: TGTGCTAGTGGTTCCGGCCAACTTAGAAATAGGAGTACGCAGTATTTT. This chain uses TRBV12-5 with TRBJ2-3, with unresolved D. Germline values: CDR1 LGHNT, CDR2 FRNRAP. V lost 4 bases and J 8 bases, leaving 22 bases between the germline ends. The length of the CDR3 is 16 residues.

This clonotype showed up just a few times. The chain has TRBV6-2 or TRBV6-3 and TRBJ2-1, with 9 positions matching TRBD1. The V gene's germline CDR1 is MNHEY and CDR2 SVGEGT. Germline trimming cut 4 bases from V and 9 bases from J; bases unmatched to any gene: 10. The CDR3 length is 15 residues. CDR3 loop: CASSWTGAFPIEQFF. The CDR3 DNA follows: TGTGCCAGCAGTTGGACAGGGGCCTTTCCAATTGAGCAGTTCTTC.

This chain connects TRBV12-3 or TRBV12-4 to TRBJ1-1, with D unresolved. The CDR3 contains 12 residues. V gave up 3 bases and J gave up 7 bases, with 9 bases separating them. In DNA form, the CDR3 reads TGTGCCAGCAGTTTCCCTTCGAGTGAAGCTTTCTTT. Its translation: CASSFPSSEAFF.

The rearrangement joins TRBV29-1 to TRBJ1-2, with TRBD1 matching 9 bases. With V trimmed by 1 base and J by 8 bases, 5 bases remained unmatched. The CDR3 contains 13 residues. Germline loops: CDR1 SQVTM, CDR2 ANQGSEA. In DNA, the CDR3 is TGCAGCGTTGAAGGTACAGGGGGCTCCGGCTACACCTTC. Amino acid sequence: CSVEGTGGSGYTF.

The gene calls are TRBV3-1 and TRBJ2-7; the D call may be TRBD1 or TRBD2 (5 bases each). V shed 4 bases and J shed 3 bases, with 16 bases lying between them. CDR3 size: 15 residues. Germline V gene lookup returns CDR1 LGHDT and CDR2 YNNKEL (reference sequence). This CDR3 is CASSPGTQYIYEQYF. CDR3 nucleotide sequence: TGTGCCAGCAGCCCCGGGACCCAGTACATCTACGAGCAGTACTTC.

This clonotype has just a few counts. The rearrangement links TRBV7-9 to TRBJ1-1; D gene uncertain. The V end lost 6 bases, the J end lost 5 bases, and 10 bases lay between the germline ends. From germline, CDR1 is SEHNR and CDR2 FQNEAQ (reference sequence). The CDR3 loop spans 12 amino acids. The CDR3 DNA follows: TGTGCCAGCAGAGTCGGGCGAACTGAAGCTTTCTTT. Translated, it gives CASRVGRTEAFF.